These 2 T cell receptor beta chains came from one sample sequenced in a study of OX40 agonist ivuxolimab in advanced cancers. Sequencing was performed with immunoSEQ multiplex PCR; in TCRdb, only in-frame clones are kept and a portion is missing. The sample consists of 60,000 to 90,000 clones, about nine tenths of them appearing once. Sample: CD4+ or CD8+ T cells sorted from blood, taken in a trial of the OX40 agonist ivuxolimab. The receptors originated from an adult with an advanced solid tumor such as melanoma, head and neck, liver or kidney cancer.

V gene TRBV6-1 combines with J gene TRBJ1-3, with D unresolved. Germline CDR1 is MNHNS and CDR2 is SASEGT. CDR3 size: 15 residues. With 8 bases removed from V and 0 bases from J, the gap between germline ends came to 14 bases. The CDR3 nucleotides read TGTGCCAGCGGCGAGGACGGTTCCTCTGGAAACACCATATATTTT. Its translation is CASGEDGSSGNTIYF.

The chain carries TRBV28 and TRBJ2-2, with 12 bases aligning to TRBD2. V shed 7 bases, J shed 5 bases, and the junction held 14 bases outside the gene matches. CDR3 length: 18 residues. Germline CDR1 and CDR2: MDHEN and SYDVKM. The CDR3 loop is CASTHPTSGSRWTGELFF. In nucleotides, the CDR3 is TGTGCCAGCACCCATCCGACTAGCGGGAGCAGATGGACCGGGGAGCTGTTTTTT.